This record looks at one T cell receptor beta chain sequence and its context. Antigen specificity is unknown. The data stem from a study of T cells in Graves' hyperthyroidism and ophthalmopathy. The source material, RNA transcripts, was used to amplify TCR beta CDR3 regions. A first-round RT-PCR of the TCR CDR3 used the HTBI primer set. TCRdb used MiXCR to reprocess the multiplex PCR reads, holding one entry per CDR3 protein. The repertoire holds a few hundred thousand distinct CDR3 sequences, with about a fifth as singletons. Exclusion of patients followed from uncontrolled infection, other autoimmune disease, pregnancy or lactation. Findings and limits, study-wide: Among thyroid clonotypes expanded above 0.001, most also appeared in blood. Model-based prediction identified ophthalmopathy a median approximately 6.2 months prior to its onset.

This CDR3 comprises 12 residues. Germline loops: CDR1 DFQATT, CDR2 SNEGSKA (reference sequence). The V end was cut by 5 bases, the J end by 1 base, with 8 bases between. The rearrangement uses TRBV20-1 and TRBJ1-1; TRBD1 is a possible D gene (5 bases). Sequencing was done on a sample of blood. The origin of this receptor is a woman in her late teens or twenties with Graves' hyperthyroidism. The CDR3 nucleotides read TGCAGTGCTCTCGACAGGAACACTGAAGCTTTCTTT. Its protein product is CSALDRNTEAFF.